The clone carrying this T cell receptor (beta chain) was observed a few times. Its cognate antigen is unknown. The sample belongs to a study of response to subunit inactivated influenza vaccine. Points from the study as a whole: Seasonal influenza vaccination, on each occasion, was suggested by the authors to recruit few new T cells.

Deletions cut 5 bases from V and 4 bases from J, with 20 bases between. This CDR3 region has 15 residues. Germline CDR1 and CDR2: DFQATT and SNEGSKA (reference sequence). TCRdb reprocessed the RT-PCR reads via MiXCR and lists one record per CDR3 protein. The sample gives around 600,000 distinct CDR3 sequences, approximately 11% of which show up once; 8% to 13% is in the top ten. This sample was also put to use in a study of T cells expressing NK-cell markers. In that study: With UMIs, 5'RACE template switching was used to make TCR beta cDNA. The share of CD8+ T cells held by dominant NKG2C+ clonotypes was roughly 1.0-8% in several donors. It remained uncertain whether the expanded NKG2C+ T cell clones were specific for HCMV antigens.

The chain uses TRBV20-1 and TRBJ1-1, with a weak D call TRBD1 (6 bases). The receptor's source is a man aged 50 or older who received an inactivated influenza vaccine. Source: PBMCs from blood, taken on the day of vaccination. CDR3 sequence: CSAHWGARGSTEAFF. Written as DNA, the CDR3 is TGCAGTGCTCATTGGGGGGCCAGGGGTAGCACTGAAGCTTTCTTT.